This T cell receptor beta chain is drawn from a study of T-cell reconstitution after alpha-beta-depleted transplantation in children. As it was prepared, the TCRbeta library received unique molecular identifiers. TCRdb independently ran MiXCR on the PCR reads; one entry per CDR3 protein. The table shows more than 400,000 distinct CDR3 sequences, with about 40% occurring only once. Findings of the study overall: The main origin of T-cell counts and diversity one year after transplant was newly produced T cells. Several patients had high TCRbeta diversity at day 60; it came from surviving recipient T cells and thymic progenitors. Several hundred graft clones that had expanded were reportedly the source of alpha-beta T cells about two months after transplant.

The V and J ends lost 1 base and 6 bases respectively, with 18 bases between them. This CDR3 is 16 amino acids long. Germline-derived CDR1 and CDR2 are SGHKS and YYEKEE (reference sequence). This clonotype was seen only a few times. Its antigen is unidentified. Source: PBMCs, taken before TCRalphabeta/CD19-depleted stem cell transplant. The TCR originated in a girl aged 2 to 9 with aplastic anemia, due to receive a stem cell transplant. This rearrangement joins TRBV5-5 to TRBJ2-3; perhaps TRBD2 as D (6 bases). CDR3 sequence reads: CASSLSGTWTPDTQYF. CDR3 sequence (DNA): TGTGCCAGCAGCTTGAGTGGGACTTGGACCCCCGATACGCAGTATTTT. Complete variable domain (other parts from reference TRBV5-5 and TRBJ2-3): DAGVTQSPTHLIKTRGQQVTLRCSPISGHKSVSWYQQVLGQGPQFIFQYYEKEERGRGNFPDRFSARQFPNYSSELNVNALLLGDSALYLCASSLSGTWTPDTQYFGPGTRLTVL.